The source of this T cell receptor (beta chain) is a study of cytomegalovirus exposure and HLA in healthy donors. This CDR3 spans 15 amino acids. The germline V and J ends were trimmed by 3 bases and 4 bases, with 10 bases remaining between them. From germline, CDR1 is MDHEN and CDR2 SYDVKM. PCR used 60 Vbeta primers and 13 Jbeta primers. Clones were sequenced by immunoSEQ multiplex PCR, and TCRdb holds only the in-frame ones, with some missing. Here the sample table reports approximately 70,000 clones. Overall study findings and caveats: A later analysis found most CMV-associated TCR beta chains apparently HLA-restricted.

Details on this clone: Its antigen is still unknown.

This clonotype was obtained from a woman in her forties in good health and CMV-seropositive. The chain combines TRBV28 with TRBJ2-6, with D tentatively TRBD2 (5 bases). The sample was PBMCs. CDR3 nucleotide sequence: TGTGCCAGCAGTTTCGGGGTCCAGGGGGCCAACGTCCTGACTTTC. It translates to CASSFGVQGANVLTF.